Shown below are 15 T cell receptor beta chains from a single sample sequenced in a study of T cells in Graves' hyperthyroidism and ophthalmopathy. The investigators amplified TCR beta CDR3 regions from RNA transcripts. HTBI primers drove first-round RT-PCR of the TCR CDR3. Via MiXCR, TCRdb re-called the multiplex PCR reads, giving one row per CDR3 protein. This repertoire shows about 520,000 distinct CDR3 sequences, less than 25% found once; its top ten account for less than 30%. Sample: blood. The receptor set was obtained from a man between 18 and 29 years old with Graves' hyperthyroidism.

There are a few counts of this clonotype. This rearrangement joins TRBV14 to TRBJ2-7; the D is unclear. In germline, CDR1 is SGHDN, CDR2 FVKESK. This CDR3 contains 13 residues. V gave up 4 bases and J gave up 5 bases, with 12 bases separating them. The CDR3 DNA is TGTGCCAGCAGCCGAGACGCCGGCCACGAGCAGTACTTC. Translation gives CASSRDAGHEQYF. Together with reference TRBV14 and TRBJ2-7, the CDR3 gives the full variable domain: EAGVTQFPSHSVIEKGQTVTLRCDPISGHDNLYWYRRVMGKEIKFLLHFVKESKQDESGMPNNRFLAERTGGTYSTLKVQPAELEDSGVYFCASSRDAGHEQYFGPGTRLTVT.

This clonotype was seen ten or more times. The CDR3 DNA follows: TGTGCCACCAGCAGAGATTCGGCCACAGGAAGAAACACCATATATTTT. Translating gives CATSRDSATGRNTIYF. V gene TRBV15 combines with J gene TRBJ1-3; possibly TRBD1 for D (5 bases). The germline gives CDR1 LNHNV, CDR2 YYDKDF (reference sequence). The CDR3 sequence is 16 residues long. The V and J ends lost 0 bases and 5 bases respectively, with 14 bases between them. Variable domain in full (rest from reference TRBV15 and TRBJ1-3): DAMVIQNPRYQVTQFGKPVTLSCSQTLNHNVMYWYQQKSSQAPKLLFHYYDKDFNNEADTPDNFQSRRPNTSFCFLDIRSPGLGDTAMYLCATSRDSATGRNTIYFGEGSWLTVV.

The chain employs TRBV20-1 and TRBJ1-2, with TRBD1 matching 7 bases. CDR3 size: 17 residues. Losses at the gene ends were 1 base for V and 0 bases for J; bases not matched to a gene: 11. Germline CDR1 DFQATT, CDR2 SNEGSKA (reference sequence). CDR3 coding DNA: TGCAGTGCTAGAGGGAAAACAGGGGAAGTAGCTAACTATGGCTACACCTTC. Encoded protein: CSARGKTGEVANYGYTF.

The rearrangement uses TRBV19 and TRBJ1-6; 8 bases align to TRBD1. CDR1 and CDR2 from the germline V gene are LNHDA and SQIVND (reference sequence). The CDR3 runs 18 residues. V lost 5 bases, J lost 3 bases, and 12 bases stayed unmatched. CDR3 sequence (DNA): TGTGCCAGTAGTCTAACCCAACCGGGACAGGACTATAATTCACCCCTCCACTTT. Translating it yields CASSLTQPGQDYNSPLHF.

The genes are TRBV20-1 and TRBJ1-1, with D perhaps matching TRBD1 (6 bases). CDR1 DFQATT and CDR2 SNEGSKA come from the germline V gene (reference sequence). There are 12 residues in the CDR3. Trimming removed 2 bases at V and 5 bases at J, with 9 bases between. CDR3 sequence: CSARPGDTEAFF. CDR3 sequence (DNA): TGCAGTGCTAGACCAGGGGATACTGAAGCTTTCTTT.

This clonotype was found many times. The gene calls are TRBV20-1 and TRBJ2-4; 8 nucleotides agree with TRBD1. V lost 2 bases, J lost 5 bases, and 5 bases stayed unmatched. This CDR3 region has 14 residues. CDR1 and CDR2 from the germline V gene are DFQATT and SNEGSKA (reference sequence). CDR3 sequence (DNA): TGCAGTGCTAGACCCCGGACAGGGCAAAACATTCAGTACTTC. Translation: CSARPRTGQNIQYF.

This clonotype came up many times. V gene TRBV19 combines with J gene TRBJ2-6; D gene ambiguous. This CDR3 contains 14 residues. The V end lost 6 bases, the J end lost 1 base, and 7 bases lay between the germline ends. Germline V lookup: CDR1 LNHDA, CDR2 SQIVND (reference sequence). The CDR3 DNA reads as TGTGCCAGTAGCCGGCAGTCTGGGGCCAACGTCCTGACTTTC. Translation: CASSRQSGANVLTF.

The chain couples TRBV5-5 to TRBJ1-2; possibly TRBD1 for D (6 bases). V was cut by 0 bases and J by 1 base, with 13 bases left in between. The CDR3 runs 16 residues. Germline CDR1 is SGHKS and CDR2 is YYEKEE (reference sequence). CDR3 sequence (DNA): TGTGCCAGCAGCTTGGATGACAGGAACCATAACTATGGCTACACCTTC. Translated: CASSLDDRNHNYGYTF.

In this sample, this clonotype turned up many times. V is TRBV30 and J is TRBJ1-2; the D is unclear. The CDR3 is made up of 10 amino acids. Germline CDR1 reads GTSNPN; CDR2 reads SVGIG (reference sequence). V lost 5 bases, J lost 2 bases, and 3 bases lay in between. The CDR3 sequence is CAWYNYGYTF. The DNA of the CDR3 is TGTGCCTGGTACAACTATGGCTACACCTTC.

This clonotype was detected ten times or more. The V gene is TRBV5-1, the J gene TRBJ2-7; 10 nucleotides line up with TRBD2. Germline V gene data show CDR1 as SGHRS and CDR2 as YFSETQ. Trimming took 4 bases from V and 3 from J; bases not matched to a gene: 4. There are 14 residues in the CDR3. The CDR3 loop is CASSGSGGRYEQYF. DNA of the CDR3: TGCGCCAGCAGCGGTAGCGGGGGGCGCTACGAGCAGTACTTC.

This clonotype came up many times. V is TRBV12-3 or TRBV12-4 and J is TRBJ2-7, with unresolved D. The CDR3 runs 13 residues. With 5 bases removed from V and 5 bases from J, the gap between germline ends came to 13 bases. The CDR3 reads CASSPLDRDEQYF. The CDR3 DNA follows: TGTGCCAGCAGTCCCCTGGATCGGGACGAGCAGTACTTC.

This clonotype was seen a few times. The chain carries TRBV3-1 and TRBJ1-6; no reliable D call. V lost 5 bases to trimming and J lost 0 bases, with 8 bases between them. The V gene's germline CDR1 is LGHDT and CDR2 YNNKEL (reference sequence). The CDR3 consists of 15 residues. The CDR3 DNA is TGTGCCAGCAGCGTCCGATTCTCCTATAATTCACCCCTCCACTTT. This gives the protein CASSVRFSYNSPLHF.

This clonotype was seen many times. V gene TRBV5-1 combines with J gene TRBJ1-1, with D maybe TRBD1 (5 bases). The CDR3 covers 14 residues. From germline, CDR1 is SGHRS and CDR2 YFSETQ. V lost 7 bases and J 0 bases, leaving 13 bases between the germline ends. CDR3 bases: TGCGCCAGCGCAGCGAGGGGACTGAACACTGAAGCTTTCTTT. Translating gives CASAARGLNTEAFF.

There are many counts of this clonotype. The chain combines TRBV11-3 with TRBJ1-1; D is ambiguous. Germline V lookup: CDR1 SGHNT, CDR2 YENEEA. The CDR3 extends over 11 amino acids. V shed 10 bases and J shed 10 bases, with 16 bases lying between them. CDR3 loop: CAIKREGAAFF. As DNA, the CDR3 is TGTGCCATCAAAAGGGAGGGTGCAGCTTTCTTT.

This clonotype was seen many times. V gene TRBV20-1 combines with J gene TRBJ1-1; possible D gene TRBD1, 5 bases. This CDR3 spans 13 amino acids. V gave up 2 bases and J gave up 1 base, with 8 bases separating them. Germline-derived CDR1 and CDR2 are DFQATT and SNEGSKA (reference sequence). The CDR3 nucleotides are TGCAGTGCTAGACGTGGGGGGAACACTGAAGCTTTCTTT. This sequence encodes CSARRGGNTEAFF.